The next 29 T cell receptor beta chains were all read from a single sample in a study of blood T cell repertoires in COVID-19. Libraries were prepared by immunoSEQ multiplex PCR; TCRdb keeps only in-frame clonotypes and omits some of them. The data contain over 300,000 clones, roughly 88% of them singletons. What was sequenced was PBMCs or T cells enriched from blood (not recorded which). These receptor sequences come from a man aged 25 to 40 who had recovered from COVID-19.

The chain combines TRBV7-9 with TRBJ2-2; 7 nucleotides agree with TRBD2. The germline gives CDR1 SEHNR, CDR2 FQNEAQ (reference sequence). V dropped 6 bases and J dropped 6; count of bases not matched to a gene: 4. The CDR3 runs 13 residues. As DNA, the CDR3 is TGTGCCAGCAGTCAGGGAGGGTCCGGGGAGCTGTTTTTT. Its translation is CASSQGGSGELFF. Full variable domain (outside the CDR3, taken from reference TRBV7-9 and TRBJ2-2): DTGVSQNPRHKITKRGQNVTFRCDPISEHNRLYWYRQTLGQGPEFLTYFQNEAQLEKSRLLSDRFSAERPKGSFSTLEIQRTEQGDSAMYLCASSQGGSGELFFGEGSRLTVL.

The rearrangement joins TRBV5-8 to TRBJ1-5; 9 bases are a match to TRBD1. Germline V gives CDR1 SGHTS, CDR2 YDEGEE. CDR3 length: 15 amino acids. J lost 2 bases, V lost 4 bases, and 4 bases had no gene match. The CDR3 loop is CASSRRTGGNQPQHF. CDR3 DNA sequence: TGTGCCAGCAGCCGCCGGACAGGGGGCAATCAGCCCCAGCATTTT.

The genes are TRBV24-1 and TRBJ1-2; D is perhaps TRBD1 (5 bases). V was shortened by 2 bases and J by 4 bases, with 10 bases between the two germline ends. CDR1 and CDR2 from the germline V gene are KGHDR and SFDVKD. CDR3 length equals 14 residues. The CDR3: CATSDSDRSYGYTF. CDR3 sequence (DNA): TGTGCCACCAGTGATTCCGACAGATCCTATGGCTACACCTTC.

As for this clone: The sample contains more than one DNA sequence encoding this CDR3. The genes are TRBV9 and TRBJ1-1; TRBD1 matches at 8 bases. CDR3 length: 14 residues. V lost 3 bases and J lost 1; bases outside the gene matches: 2. Germline lookup yields CDR1 SGDLS and CDR2 YYNGEE. CDR3 region: CASSATGENTEAFF. The DNA of the CDR3 is TGTGCCAGCAGCGCGACAGGGGAGAACACTGAAGCTTTCTTT.

This chain joins TRBV2 and TRBJ1-2; TRBD1 aligns across 9 bases. The junction had 3 bases not matched to a gene; V was cut back by 5 bases and J by 8 bases. CDR1 SNHLY and CDR2 FYNNEI come from the germline V gene. CDR3 length equals 12 residues. The CDR3 coding sequence is TGTGCCAGCAGTTGGGACAGGGAGGGCTACACCTTC. Translated, it gives CASSWDREGYTF.

The J gene is TRBJ2-1, the V gene TRBV6-2 or TRBV6-3; D is possibly TRBD1 (5 bases). CDR3 size: 12 residues. Germline lookup yields CDR1 MNHEY and CDR2 SVGEGT. Trimming removed 5 bases at V and 5 bases at J, with 7 bases between. The CDR3 protein is CASSQQDNEQFF. In DNA, the CDR3 is TGTGCCAGCAGTCAACAGGACAATGAGCAGTTCTTC.

This chain uses TRBV5-1 with TRBJ1-1; 7 nucleotides match TRBD1. V was clipped by 0 bases and J by 5 bases; unmatched bases: 4. From germline, CDR1 is SGHRS and CDR2 YFSETQ. CDR3 length: 14 residues. The CDR3 region is CASSLEQGLTEAFF. CDR3 sequence (DNA): TGCGCCAGCAGCTTGGAACAGGGGTTGACTGAAGCTTTCTTT.

This clone appeared a single time. The CDR3 coding sequence is TGCGCCAGCAGCTTGGTCGGGGAACTCTACGAGCAGTACTTC. This encodes CASSLVGELYEQYF. This sequence joins TRBV5-1 and TRBJ2-7; perhaps TRBD2 as D (5 bases). V gave up 0 bases and J gave up 3 bases, with 10 bases separating them. The CDR3 runs to 14 residues. Germline V gene data show CDR1 as SGHRS and CDR2 as YFSETQ.

The rearrangement links TRBV4-2 to TRBJ2-7, with TRBD1 matching over 7 bases. The CDR3 extends over 15 amino acids. The germline gives CDR1 LGHNA, CDR2 YNFKEQ. The J segment lost 2 bases and the V segment lost 0 bases, leaving 4 bases of the junction unmatched. In DNA form, the CDR3 reads TGTGCCAGCAGCCAAGAACAGGGGACCCCCTACGAGCAGTACTTC. Translation gives CASSQEQGTPYEQYF.

The rearrangement uses TRBV6-1 and TRBJ1-1; D not certain. The CDR3 covers 14 residues. Trimming shortened V by 3 bases and J by 6 bases, and 14 bases separated the two germline ends. Germline V gene data show CDR1 as MNHNS and CDR2 as SASEGT. The CDR3 DNA reads TGTGCCAGCAGTGAGCCGAACGTGAGGGCTGAAGCTTTCTTT. Its protein product is CASSEPNVRAEAFF.

The chain recombines TRBV5-1 with TRBJ1-1, with 7 nucleotides matching TRBD1. V trimming: 4 bases; J trimming: 7 bases; junction bases outside the gene matches: 7. Germline CDR1 SGHRS, CDR2 YFSETQ. CDR3 length: 13 amino acids. CDR3 in DNA: TGCGCCAGCAGCGAGGGACAGTACTTTGAAGCTTTCTTT. Residues: CASSEGQYFEAFF. Using reference TRBV5-1 and TRBJ1-1 for the parts outside the CDR3, the full variable domain is KAGVTQTPRYLIKTRGQQVTLSCSPISGHRSVSWYQQTPGQGLQFLFEYFSETQRNKGNFPGRFSGRQFSNSRSEMNVSTLELGDSALYLCASSEGQYFEAFFGQGTRLTVV.

The rearrangement uses TRBV2 and TRBJ2-7; maybe TRBD1 (6 bases). Germline V CDR1 and CDR2: SNHLY, FYNNEI. Trimming took 6 bases from V and 3 from J, leaving 18 bases between them. This CDR3 contains 15 residues. CDR3 protein: CASRSGTQQSYEQYF. In DNA, the CDR3 is TGTGCCAGCAGATCAGGGACACAGCAGAGCTACGAGCAGTACTTC. The variable domain in full, with the rest retrieved from reference TRBV2 and TRBJ2-7, is EPEVTQTPSHQVTQMGQEVILRCVPISNHLYFYWYRQILGQKVEFLVSFYNNEISEKSEIFDDQFSVERPDGSNFTLKIRSTKLEDSAMYFCASRSGTQQSYEQYFGPGTRLTVT.

The chain joins TRBV6-5 to TRBJ1-2, with a weak D call TRBD1 (6 bases). CDR1 MNHEY and CDR2 SVGAGI come from the germline V gene. This CDR3 spans 11 amino acids. Trimming removed 10 bases at V and 2 bases at J, with 8 bases between. CDR3 loop: CANTGNYGYTF. The CDR3 region has the DNA TGTGCCAACACAGGGAACTATGGCTACACCTTC.

This chain uses TRBV5-5 with TRBJ1-2; 10 bases are a match to TRBD1. Germline lookup yields CDR1 SGHKS and CDR2 YYEKEE (reference sequence). V gave up 4 bases and J gave up 13 bases; unmatched junction bases: 13. The CDR3 length is 14 residues. The CDR3 nucleotides read TGTGCCAGCAGCCTTAAACCCGGGACAGGGGCTGGCACCTTC. Translation: CASSLKPGTGAGTF. Full variable domain (remainder filled in from reference TRBV5-5 and TRBJ1-2): DAGVTQSPTHLIKTRGQQVTLRCSPISGHKSVSWYQQVLGQGPQFIFQYYEKEERGRGNFPDRFSARQFPNYSSELNVNALLLGDSALYLCASSLKPGTGAGTFGSGTRLTVV.

The V gene is TRBV4-2, the J gene TRBJ2-1; 9 nucleotides agree with TRBD2. Germline assignment: CDR1 LGHNA and CDR2 YNFKEQ. The CDR3 loop spans 18 amino acids. Losses at the gene ends were 0 bases for V and 4 bases for J; bases not matched to a gene: 10. The CDR3 here is CASSQDPAGGHIYNEQFF. In DNA, the CDR3 is TGTGCCAGCAGCCAAGATCCAGCGGGGGGTCACATTTACAATGAGCAGTTCTTC.

This chain uses TRBV13 with TRBJ1-2; 10 nucleotides line up with TRBD1. CDR1 is PRHDT, CDR2 FYEKMQ, per germline (reference sequence). The V and J ends lost 5 bases and 4 bases, in that order; junction bases with no gene match: 7. The CDR3 is made up of 15 amino acids. In DNA form, the CDR3 reads TGTGCCAGCAGCGGACAGGGGGGAGTATCCTATGGCTACACCTTC. This translates into CASSGQGGVSYGYTF.

The chain carries TRBV6-5 and TRBJ2-3, with 7 bases fitting TRBD2. The V segment lost 6 bases and the J segment 2 bases; nucleotides outside the gene matches: 5. The CDR3 consists of 14 residues. Per the germline V gene, CDR1 is MNHEY and CDR2 is SVGAGI. Here the CDR3 reads CASRRAGNTDTQYF. CDR3 bases: TGTGCCAGCAGAAGAGCGGGGAACACAGATACGCAGTATTTT.

The rearrangement joins TRBV7-9 to TRBJ1-1; a weak D match, TRBD1 (5 bases). Trimming took off 4 bases at V and 7 bases at J, with 7 bases between the two ends. This CDR3 is 11 amino acids long. The germline V gene encodes CDR1 SEHNR and CDR2 FQNEAQ (reference sequence). The CDR3 nucleotides read TGTGCCAGCAGCTACCAGGGTGAAGCTTTCTTT. This gives the protein CASSYQGEAFF. Looking up the rest from reference TRBV7-9 and TRBJ1-1 gives the full variable domain: DTGVSQNPRHKITKRGQNVTFRCDPISEHNRLYWYRQTLGQGPEFLTYFQNEAQLEKSRLLSDRFSAERPKGSFSTLEIQRTEQGDSAMYLCASSYQGEAFFGQGTRLTVV.

The CDR3 coding sequence is TGTGCCAGCAGCTTAGTAAGGGGATACGAGCAGTACTTC. This codes for CASSLVRGYEQYF. The V and J genes are TRBV13 and TRBJ2-7, with D perhaps TRBD1 (5 bases). CDR1 and CDR2 from the germline V gene are PRHDT and FYEKMQ (reference sequence). V lost 1 base and J lost 4, with 8 bases in between. This CDR3 is 13 amino acids long.

This clone appeared a single time. The chain employs TRBV5-4 and TRBJ2-7, with 8 bases identical to TRBD2. Per the germline V gene, CDR1 is SGHNT and CDR2 is YYREEE (reference sequence). The V segment lost 4 bases and the J segment 3 bases; nucleotides outside the gene matches: 9. The CDR3 has 15 amino acids. CDR3 sequence reads: CASSRGRGEVYEQYF. The CDR3 bases are TGTGCCAGCAGCCGGGGGCGGGGGGAGGTCTACGAGCAGTACTTC. Combining the CDR3 with reference TRBV5-4 and TRBJ2-7 gives the whole variable domain ETGVTQSPTHLIKTRGQQVTLRCSSQSGHNTVSWYQQALGQGPQFIFQYYREEENGRGNFPPRFSGLQFPNYSSELNVNALELDDSALYLCASSRGRGEVYEQYFGPGTRLTVT.

The chain has TRBV9 and TRBJ2-7; 11 bases are shared with TRBD2. Per the germline V gene, CDR1 is SGDLS and CDR2 is YYNGEE. The CDR3 sequence is 16 residues long. The ends lost 0 bases at V and 3 bases at J; junction bases unmatched: 5. The CDR3 DNA reads as TGTGCCAGCAGCGTAGCTACTAGCGGGGGATTCTACGAGCAGTACTTC. It is translated as CASSVATSGGFYEQYF.

V gene TRBV11-3 combines with J gene TRBJ2-1, with 12 positions matching TRBD2. After removal of 5 bases from V and 9 bases from J, the junction contained 11 bases not matched to a gene. The germline V gene has CDR1 SGHNT and CDR2 YENEEA. This CDR3 is 16 amino acids long. The CDR3 region is CASSRPGLAGPGEQFF. The CDR3 DNA sequence: TGTGCCAGCAGCCGCCCCGGACTAGCGGGGCCCGGTGAGCAGTTCTTC.

The V and J genes are TRBV12-3 or TRBV12-4 and TRBJ1-2, with TRBD1 matching 7 bases. There are 12 residues in the CDR3. The ends lost 3 bases at V and 14 bases at J; junction bases unmatched: 9. The CDR3 spells CASSFRDRGLTF. DNA for the CDR3: TGTGCCAGCAGTTTTAGGGACAGAGGGTTAACCTTC.

Here the CDR3 reads CASSQEDRGYNEQFF. The CDR3 region has the DNA TGCGCCAGCAGCCAAGAGGACAGGGGCTACAATGAGCAGTTCTTC. The chain carries TRBV4-3 and TRBJ2-1; 9 bases map to TRBD1. V dropped 0 bases and J dropped 3; count of bases not matched to a gene: 0. This CDR3 has 15 amino acids. CDR1 LGHNA and CDR2 YSLEER come from the germline V gene.

The rearrangement joins TRBV7-9 to TRBJ1-1; D is unclear. CDR1 is SEHNR, CDR2 FQNEAQ, per germline (reference sequence). Trimming stripped 0 bases from V and 3 bases from J, with 8 bases between. The CDR3 length is 14 residues. The CDR3 is CASSLAAEYTEAFF. DNA for the CDR3: TGTGCCAGCAGCTTAGCGGCCGAATACACTGAAGCTTTCTTT.

This clone was observed once. The chain couples TRBV7-9 to TRBJ1-1; 10 bases agree with TRBD1. CDR1 SEHNR and CDR2 FQNEAQ come from the germline V gene (reference sequence). With 5 bases clipped from V and 4 bases from J, the junction kept 7 bases outside the gene matches. The CDR3 runs 15 residues. For the CDR3, the DNA is TGTGCCAGCAGCGATTCCGGGACAGGGGCCACTGAAGCTTTCTTT. Encoded protein: CASSDSGTGATEAFF.

This clone has just one count. J is TRBJ1-2 and V is TRBV5-4; D gene unclear. V lost 5 bases and J lost 4, with 15 bases in between. The CDR3 totals 14 residues. Per the germline V gene, CDR1 is SGHNT and CDR2 is YYREEE (reference sequence). The CDR3 nucleotides read TGTGCCAGCAGATCAACCGGGAGGTCCTATGGCTACACCTTC. Translating it yields CASRSTGRSYGYTF.

The chain uses TRBV19 and TRBJ2-2; maybe TRBD1 (5 bases). The CDR3 covers 16 residues. The V end was cut by 7 bases, the J end by 0 bases, with 15 bases between. CDR1 LNHDA and CDR2 SQIVND come from the germline V gene (reference sequence). This CDR3 reads CASKWSDRANTGELFF. CDR3 bases: TGTGCCAGTAAATGGTCAGACAGAGCGAACACCGGGGAGCTGTTTTTT.

The V gene is TRBV6-5, the J gene TRBJ1-2; D might be TRBD1 (6 bases). The CDR3 runs 14 residues. Germline values: CDR1 MNHEY, CDR2 SVGAGI. Trimming took 6 bases from V and 3 from J, leaving 14 bases between them. CDR3 residues: CASSPTGLYYGYTF. CDR3 coding DNA: TGTGCCAGCAGCCCCACAGGGCTTTACTATGGCTACACCTTC.